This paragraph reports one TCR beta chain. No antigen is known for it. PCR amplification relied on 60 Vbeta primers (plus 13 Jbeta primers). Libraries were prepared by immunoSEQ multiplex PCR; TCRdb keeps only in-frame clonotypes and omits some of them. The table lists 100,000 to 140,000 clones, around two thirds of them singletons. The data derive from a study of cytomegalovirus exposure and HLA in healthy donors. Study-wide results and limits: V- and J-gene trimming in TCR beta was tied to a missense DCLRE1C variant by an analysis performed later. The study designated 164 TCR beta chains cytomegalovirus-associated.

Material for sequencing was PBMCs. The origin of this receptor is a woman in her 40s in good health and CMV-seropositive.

The CDR3 sequence is CASSPSGGRYEQYF. The DNA of the CDR3 is TGCGCCAGCAGCCCCAGCGGGGGTCGCTACGAGCAGTACTTC. This chain uses TRBV5-1 with TRBJ2-7, with TRBD2 matching over 8 bases. Germline V gives CDR1 SGHRS, CDR2 YFSETQ. The CDR3 extends over 14 amino acids. J lost 3 bases, V lost 4 bases, and 6 bases had no gene match. The full variable domain, in which reference TRBV5-1 and TRBJ2-7 provide the parts outside the CDR3, is KAGVTQTPRYLIKTRGQQVTLSCSPISGHRSVSWYQQTPGQGLQFLFEYFSETQRNKGNFPGRFSGRQFSNSRSEMNVSTLELGDSALYLCASSPSGGRYEQYFGPGTRLTVT.